This T cell receptor beta chain was recorded in a study of OX40 agonist ivuxolimab in advanced cancers. Overall study context: As their treatment, patients were administered ivuxolimab, an agonistic anti-OX40 (CD134) antibody. Patients receiving dose escalation had hepatocellular carcinoma, melanoma, renal cell or head and neck cancer.

Germline loops: CDR1 SGHRS, CDR2 YFSETQ. V was cut by 1 base and J by 0 bases, with 1 base left in between. CDR3 length: 12 amino acids. Measured with immunoSEQ multiplex PCR; TCRdb has only the in-frame clones, and not every one. The profile shows tens of thousands of clones, roughly 82% of them singletons. Concerning this clone: Other DNA sequences in the sample encode the same CDR3.

This sample comprised CD4+ or CD8+ T cells sorted from blood, obtained in a trial of the OX40 agonist ivuxolimab. This TCR was recovered from an adult with an advanced solid tumor such as melanoma, head and neck, liver or kidney cancer. The V gene is TRBV5-1, the J gene TRBJ2-5, with D unclear. CDR3 protein: CASSLNQETQYF. CDR3 sequence (DNA): TGCGCCAGCAGCTTGAACCAAGAGACCCAGTACTTC.